This T cell receptor beta chain was sequenced in a study of graft-versus-host responses after intestinal transplantation. The V gene's germline CDR1 is SEHNR and CDR2 FQNEAQ (reference sequence). This CDR3 has 12 residues. Trimming stripped 5 bases from V and 6 bases from J, with 7 bases between. The method was immunoSEQ multiplex PCR; TCRdb's version includes in-frame clones alone and lacks a portion of them. Seen here are tens of thousands of clones, roughly 90% observed once, and the top ten hold 0.4% to 0.5%. On this clone: Antigen specificity is unknown.

V is TRBV7-9 and J is TRBJ2-2; no clear D. This TCR was recovered from a human donor who received an intestinal transplant. The material was unstimulated CD8+ T cells sorted from spleen or lymph node cells, obtained before intestinal transplant. CDR3 sequence reads: CASSPRPGELFF. CDR3 DNA: TGTGCCAGCAGCCCCAGGCCCGGGGAGCTGTTTTTT.